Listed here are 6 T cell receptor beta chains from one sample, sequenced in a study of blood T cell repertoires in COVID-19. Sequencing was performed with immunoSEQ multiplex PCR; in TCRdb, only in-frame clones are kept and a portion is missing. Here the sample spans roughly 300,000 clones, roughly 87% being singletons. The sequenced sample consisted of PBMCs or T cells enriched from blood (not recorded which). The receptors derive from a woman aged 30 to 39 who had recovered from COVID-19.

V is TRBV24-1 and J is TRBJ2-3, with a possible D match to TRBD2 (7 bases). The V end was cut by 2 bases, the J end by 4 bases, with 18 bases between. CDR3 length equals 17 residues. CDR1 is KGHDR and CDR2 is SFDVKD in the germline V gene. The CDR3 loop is CATSDSGGAVGADTQYF. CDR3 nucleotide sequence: TGTGCCACCAGTGATTCTGGGGGGGCAGTCGGGGCAGATACGCAGTATTTT.

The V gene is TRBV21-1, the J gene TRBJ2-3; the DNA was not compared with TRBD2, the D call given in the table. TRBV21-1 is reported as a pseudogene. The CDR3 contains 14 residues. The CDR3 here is CATDLAGLGDTQYF. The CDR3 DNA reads TGTGCCACTGACCTAGCGGGGTTGGGAGATACGCAGTATTTT.

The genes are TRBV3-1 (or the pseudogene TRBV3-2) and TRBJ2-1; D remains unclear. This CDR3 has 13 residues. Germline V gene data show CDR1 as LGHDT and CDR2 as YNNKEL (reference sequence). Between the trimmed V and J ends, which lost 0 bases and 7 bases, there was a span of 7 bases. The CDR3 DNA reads TGTGCCAGCAGCCAAGATCTATGGAATGAGCAGTTCTTC. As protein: CASSQDLWNEQFF.

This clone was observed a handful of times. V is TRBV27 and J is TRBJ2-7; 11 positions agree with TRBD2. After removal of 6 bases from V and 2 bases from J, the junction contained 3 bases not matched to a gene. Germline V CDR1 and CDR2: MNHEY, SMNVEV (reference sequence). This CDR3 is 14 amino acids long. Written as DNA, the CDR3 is TGTGCCAGCAGACTAGCGGGGGTAGCCTACGAGCAGTACTTC. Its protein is CASRLAGVAYEQYF.

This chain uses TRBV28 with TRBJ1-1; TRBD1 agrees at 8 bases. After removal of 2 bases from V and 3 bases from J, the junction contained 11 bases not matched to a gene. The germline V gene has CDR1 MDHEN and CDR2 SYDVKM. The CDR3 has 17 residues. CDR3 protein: CASSLTRLNRGDTEAFF. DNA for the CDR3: TGTGCCAGCAGTTTAACCCGTCTCAACAGGGGGGACACTGAAGCTTTCTTT.

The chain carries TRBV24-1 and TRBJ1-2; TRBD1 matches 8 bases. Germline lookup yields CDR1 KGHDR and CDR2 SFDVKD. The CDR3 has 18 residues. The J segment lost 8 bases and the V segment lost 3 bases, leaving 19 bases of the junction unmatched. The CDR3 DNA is TGTGCCACCAGTGATCGCGGAATCCCAGGGGGCCCCCAGGGGGGCTACACCTTC. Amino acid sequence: CATSDRGIPGGPQGGYTF.